The rows below give T cell receptor beta chains drawn from one sample of a study of T cells in Graves' hyperthyroidism and ophthalmopathy. TCRdb re-analysed the multiplex PCR reads in MiXCR, keeping a single row per CDR3 protein. The sample lists roughly 800,000 distinct CDR3 sequences; 35% to 40% were seen once. Specimen: blood. All receptors derive from a man aged 18 to 35 with Graves' hyperthyroidism. Each CDR3 is given with its conserved first and last residue. D genes are given only for firm matches. Not all rows give a size; the values are once, few, many and, for expanded clones, a class.

cdr3_nt,cdr3_aa,j_call,clone_size,d_call,v_call
TGCAGCGGCGGACGGGGTGGGGACAGTAACACCGGGGAGCTGTTTTTT,CSGGRGGDSNTGELFF,TRBJ2-2,many,TRBD1,TRBV29-1
TGTGCCAGCAGGGCTGGACAGGGACGCACTGAAGCTTTCTTT,CASRAGQGRTEAFF,TRBJ1-1,-,TRBD1,TRBV12-3/TRBV12-4
TGTGCCAGCAGCCCCCAGGGTAACGCGGAGCTGTTTTTT,CASSPQGNAELFF,TRBJ2-2,-,-,TRBV11-2
TGCAGCGTTTCTAGTCCCCGGAGGGATGAGCAGTACTTC,CSVSSPRRDEQYF,TRBJ2-7,-,-,TRBV29-1
TGTGCCAGCAGCTTCCGACAGACGCCTAATGAAAAACTGTTTTTT,CASSFRQTPNEKLFF,TRBJ1-4,many,-,TRBV7-6
TGTGCCAGCAGTGAAGCGGCGGTAAACACCGGGGAGCTGCTTTTT,CASSEAAVNTGELLF,TRBJ2-2,-,-,TRBV2
TGTGCCAGCAGTTCGGGGATGGGGACTGAAGCTTTCTTT,CASSSGMGTEAFF,TRBJ1-1,many,-,TRBV25-1
TGTGCCAGCAGCCAAGAGGTAGCGGACACTGAAGCTTTCTTT,CASSQEVADTEAFF,TRBJ1-1,few,-,TRBV7-9
TGTGCCAGCAGGGAGCGGACAGGGCCTCAAGAGACCCAGTACTTC,CASRERTGPQETQYF,TRBJ2-5,-,TRBD1,TRBV2
TGTGCCACCAGCACTCAAGCGAACACCGGGGAGCTGTTTTTT,CATSTQANTGELFF,TRBJ2-2,-,-,TRBV15
TGCGCCAGCAGCCAAGAAGGACTATCGGTCCAGCATTTT,CASSQEGLSVQHF,TRBJ1-5,-,-,TRBV4-1
TGTGCCAGCAGCCCTGGACTAGCGGGAGCGGTTGAGACCCAGTACTTC,CASSPGLAGAVETQYF,TRBJ2-5,many,TRBD2,TRBV7-3
TGTGCCAGCAGTGATTCTACAGAGTTTTTTAGCAATCAGCCCCAGCATTTT,CASSDSTEFFSNQPQHF,TRBJ1-5,-,-,TRBV2
TGTGCCAGCAGCTTGTCCGGGGGGAACGGCTACACCTTC,CASSLSGGNGYTF,TRBJ1-2,few,-,TRBV5-4
TGTGCCAGCAGCTTACAGGTGCGGTGGGCGGATGAAAAACTGTTTTTT,CASSLQVRWADEKLFF,TRBJ1-4,many,-,TRBV7-8
TGTGCCAGCCTACGGGACGGGCTGAACACTGAAGCTTTCTTT,CASLRDGLNTEAFF,TRBJ1-1,many,-,TRBV7-9
TGTGCCAGCAGCGAGGACAGGAGTAATGAAAAACTGTTTTTT,CASSEDRSNEKLFF,TRBJ1-4,-,TRBD1,TRBV9
TGTGCCAGCAGTTTCGGGTCAGGGGCGGACGCTTTCTTT,CASSFGSGADAFF,TRBJ1-1,-,-,TRBV2
TGTGCCAGCAGCCCCACCCAAGCGACCCAGTACTTC,CASSPTQATQYF,TRBJ2-5,-,-,TRBV11-1
TGTGCCAGCAGCTGGACAGTCGAGCAGTACTTC,CASSWTVEQYF,TRBJ2-7,many,-,TRBV7-2
TGTGCCACCAGCAGATCCTCCGGGGCCAACGTCCTGACTTTC,CATSRSSGANVLTF,TRBJ2-6,-,-,TRBV15
TGTGCCAGCAGCTTAAGGATACTAGCGGGAGACCCCTTAAACACCGGGGAGCTGTTTTTT,CASSLRILAGDPLNTGELFF,TRBJ2-2,once,TRBD2,TRBV7-2
TGTGCCAGCGCAAAGGGCAATCAGCCCCAGCATTTT,CASAKGNQPQHF,TRBJ1-5,many,-,TRBV12-3/TRBV12-4
TGTGCCAGCAGCCAAGAGACTCAGGGGCGCTATGGCTACACCTTC,CASSQETQGRYGYTF,TRBJ1-2,-,-,TRBV14
TGTGCCAGTAGTACATGGGGACAGGGGGCTGATAATTCACCCCTCCACTTT,CASSTWGQGADNSPLHF,TRBJ1-6,-,TRBD1,TRBV19
TGCAGCGTTGCTGGTGGCTCTGGAAACACCATATATTTT,CSVAGGSGNTIYF,TRBJ1-3,many,-,TRBV29-1
TGTGCCAGCAGCTTAACGGGTCCATATTCCTACGAGCAGTACTTC,CASSLTGPYSYEQYF,TRBJ2-7,-,-,TRBV7-9
TGCAGTGCCAGGGGGCTGACATTCTCCTACGAGCAGTACTTC,CSARGLTFSYEQYF,TRBJ2-7,-,TRBD1,TRBV20-1
TGTGCCAGCAGCCCGGGACAGGCAAATGAAAAACTGTTTTTT,CASSPGQANEKLFF,TRBJ1-4,many,TRBD1,TRBV7-9
TGCGCCAGCAGCTTGGGACAGGGTGACGACGAGCAGTACTTC,CASSLGQGDDEQYF,TRBJ2-7,many,TRBD1,TRBV5-1
TGCGCCAGCAGCTTGGGGGCAGCTGACAATCAGCCCCAGCATTTT,CASSLGAADNQPQHF,TRBJ1-5,-,-,TRBV7-2
TGTGCCACCAGTGACCTTGGACAGGGAGACACCGGGGAGCTGTTTTTT,CATSDLGQGDTGELFF,TRBJ2-2,few,TRBD1,TRBV24-1
TGCGCCAGCAGCCCTACCCGATGGGGGGCCAGGGGCTACACCTTC,CASSPTRWGARGYTF,TRBJ1-2,-,-,TRBV5-1
TGCAGTGCTAGACCTGGCGGGGACAGAGCGAACACTGAAGCTTTCTTT,CSARPGGDRANTEAFF,TRBJ1-1,-,TRBD1,TRBV20-1
TGTGCCAGCAACCCCTCGGGACAGGGTTACGAGCAGTACTTC,CASNPSGQGYEQYF,TRBJ2-7,many,TRBD1,TRBV7-9
TGTGCCAGCAGTCTGGGACGTGCCGCTCTTGGGACCCAGTACTTC,CASSLGRAALGTQYF,TRBJ2-5,-,-,TRBV6-5
TGCAGTGCTAGTAAAGGACAGGGGTCGGATGGCTACACCTTC,CSASKGQGSDGYTF,TRBJ1-2,-,TRBD1,TRBV20-1
TGTGCCAGCAGTTGGCCCCGGACTAGCGGGGGGTACCAAGAGACCCAGTACTTC,CASSWPRTSGGYQETQYF,TRBJ2-5,few,TRBD2,TRBV7-9
TGTGCCAGCAGCGTGACCGTGAGTTGGGGCTACACCTTC,CASSVTVSWGYTF,TRBJ1-2,few,-,TRBV10-3
TGTGCCAGCAGTCCCGAACCGGGATATAATTCACCCCTCCACTTT,CASSPEPGYNSPLHF,TRBJ1-6,few,-,TRBV2
TGTGCCAGTAGTACCCCCCGACAGGGAAAGAACACCGGGGAGCTGTTTTTT,CASSTPRQGKNTGELFF,TRBJ2-2,-,TRBD1,TRBV19
TGTGCCAGCAGCCCAAGTTGGGATACTGAAGCTTTCTTT,CASSPSWDTEAFF,TRBJ1-1,-,-,TRBV5-5
TGCAGTGCTAGAGGACGAGGAGCGTTTTTT,CSARGRGAFF,TRBJ2-2,-,-,TRBV20-1
TGTGCCAGCACCCGGGACACCGCTGTCTCCTACGAGCAGTACTTC,CASTRDTAVSYEQYF,TRBJ2-7,few,-,TRBV12-3/TRBV12-4
TGTGCCAGTAGTAGACTAGCGGGAGCCCGCACCGGGGAGCTGTTTTTT,CASSRLAGARTGELFF,TRBJ2-2,-,TRBD2,TRBV19
TGTGCCAGCAGCTTAGCGACACTAGCGGGAGCTGGGGAGCTGTTTTTT,CASSLATLAGAGELFF,TRBJ2-2,-,TRBD2,TRBV7-9
TGTGCCAGCAGTGCTCGAATCGGGACCCTCGGGGAGCTGTTTTTT,CASSARIGTLGELFF,TRBJ2-2,-,-,TRBV25-1
TGCGCCAGCAGCTTGGAGGGGGATCCTAATCAGCCCCAGCATTTT,CASSLEGDPNQPQHF,TRBJ1-5,many,-,TRBV5-1
TGTGCCACCAGCAGTAATGCCCTCGGGCAGCCCCAGCATTTT,CATSSNALGQPQHF,TRBJ1-5,many,-,TRBV15
TGCAGCGTTGGGACAGGGAGGCATGGCTACACCTTC,CSVGTGRHGYTF,TRBJ1-2,-,TRBD1,TRBV29-1
TGTGCCAGTAGACAGCTACAAGAGACCCAGTACTTC,CASRQLQETQYF,TRBJ2-5,many,-,TRBV7-9